This passage covers 18 T cell receptor beta chains from one sample sequenced in a study of blood T cell repertoires in COVID-19. TCRdb's table, derived via immunoSEQ multiplex PCR, lists solely in-frame clones and lacks some. Of roughly 340,000 clones in the sample, 89% were seen once. The sequencing input was peripheral blood. These receptors were collected from a woman between 25 and 40 years old with COVID-19, enrolled during active disease.

The V call is TRBV6-5, the J call TRBJ2-1; 10 bases are shared with TRBD1. Germline CDR1 and CDR2: MNHEY and SVGAGI. Trimming removed 0 bases from V and 7 bases from J; junction bases left unmatched: 3. The CDR3 contains 15 residues. CDR3 coding DNA: TGTGCCAGCAGTTACTCGACAGGGGGCGTAAATGAGCAGTTCTTC. Translated, it gives CASSYSTGGVNEQFF.

The chain links TRBV6-2 or TRBV6-3 to TRBJ2-1; 11 bases agree with TRBD2. V was clipped by 2 bases and J by 2 bases; unmatched bases: 5. The CDR3 is 17 residues long. Germline V gene lookup returns CDR1 MNHEY and CDR2 SVGEGT. The CDR3 bases are TGTGCCAGCAGTTACCCTCTAGCGGGGGGACCCTACAATGAGCAGTTCTTC. It translates to CASSYPLAGGPYNEQFF.

In the case of this clone: The sample contains more than one DNA sequence encoding this CDR3. J is TRBJ2-3 and V is TRBV4-3; a weak D match, TRBD2 (7 bases). Deletions cut 0 bases from V and 4 bases from J, with 14 bases between. The CDR3 has 16 amino acids. The germline V gene encodes CDR1 LGHNA and CDR2 YSLEER. Here the CDR3 reads CASSQDLRGGADTQYF. The CDR3 coding sequence is TGCGCCAGCAGCCAAGATCTTAGGGGGGGGGCAGATACGCAGTATTTT.

The rearrangement joins TRBV4-1 to TRBJ2-5; the match to TRBD2 covers 14 bases. CDR1 and CDR2 from the germline V gene are MGHRA and YSYEKL. This CDR3 is built from 20 residues. Trimming at V came to 4 bases and at J to 5 bases, leaving 18 bases not matched to a gene. CDR3 nucleotides: TGCGCCAGCAGCCCCGGACTAGCGGGGGGAGGTTGGGGCCTACGGGAGACCCAGTACTTC. Amino acid sequence: CASSPGLAGGGWGLRETQYF.

The gene calls are TRBV15 and TRBJ2-6; TRBD1 matches at 7 bases. The CDR3 has 18 amino acids. V lost 3 bases and J lost 4; bases outside the gene matches: 12. Germline CDR1 is LNHNV and CDR2 is YYDKDF (reference sequence). DNA of the CDR3: TGTGCCACCAGCAGCACTTATACAGGGGAAATAGGGGCCAACGTCCTGACTTTC. Residues: CATSSTYTGEIGANVLTF.

V is TRBV10-2 and J is TRBJ2-2, with D perhaps matching TRBD2 (6 bases). The CDR3 covers 15 residues. V lost 9 bases and J 7 bases, leaving 21 bases between the germline ends. The germline V gene has CDR1 WSHSY and CDR2 SAAADI. CDR3 amino acids: CASIRGGSSYGELFF. The DNA for the CDR3 is TGCGCCAGTATTCGTGGGGGGTCGTCTTACGGGGAGCTGTTTTTT.

This clone was found once. The chain employs TRBV29-1 and TRBJ1-2; the D gene is possibly TRBD1 (6 bases). V was clipped by 4 bases and J by 4 bases, with 10 bases between them. CDR1 and CDR2 (germline): SQVTM, ANQGSEA. CDR3 length: 12 residues. The DNA of the CDR3 is TGCAGCGTTGCGGGACACCTCTATGGCTACACCTTC. Its translation is CSVAGHLYGYTF.

The V gene is TRBV12-2, the J gene TRBJ1-4; the table's D call TRBD1 went unverified against the DNA. TRBV12-2 is a listed pseudogene. This CDR3 has 15 amino acids. The chain's CDR3 is CASRLGTGINEKLFF. The CDR3 nucleotides are TGTGCAAGTCGCTTAGGGACAGGGATTAATGAAAAACTGTTTTTT.

V gene TRBV7-2 combines with J gene TRBJ2-7; 10 bases line up with TRBD2. After removal of 6 bases from V and 2 bases from J, the junction contained 10 bases not matched to a gene. This CDR3 has 16 residues. Germline V gives CDR1 SGHTA, CDR2 FQGNSA. The CDR3 spells CASRGRSGGAAYEQYF. The CDR3 DNA is TGTGCCAGCAGGGGGCGGAGCGGGGGGGCCGCCTACGAGCAGTACTTC. The entire variable domain, with the rest obtained from reference TRBV7-2 and TRBJ2-7, is as follows: GAGVSQSPSNKVTEKGKDVELRCDPISGHTALYWYRQSLGQGLEFLIYFQGNSAPDKSGLPSDRFSAERTGGSVSTLTIQRTQQEDSAVYLCASRGRSGGAAYEQYFGPGTRLTVT.

The chain links TRBV24-1 to TRBJ2-7; D remains unclear. The germline CDR1 and CDR2 sequences are KGHDR and SFDVKD. The CDR3 extends over 13 amino acids. The V gene lost 5 bases and the J gene lost 3 bases, with 10 bases spanning the gap. In DNA form, the CDR3 reads TGTGCCACCAGTGGTAGCAGAGACTACGAGCAGTACTTC. Residues: CATSGSRDYEQYF.

The rearrangement links TRBV5-1 to TRBJ1-1, with D uncertain. V was cut by 3 bases and J by 11 bases, with 20 bases left in between. The CDR3 consists of 14 residues. Germline V lookup: CDR1 SGHRS, CDR2 YFSETQ. CDR3 nucleotides: TGCGCCAGCAGCTGGAGTGACATGGCGTCGGGGGCTTTCTTT. This codes for CASSWSDMASGAFF.

The V gene is TRBV5-8, the J gene TRBJ1-5; D may be TRBD1 (6 bases). Between the trimmed V and J ends, which lost 4 bases and 5 bases, there was a span of 10 bases. The CDR3 spans 13 residues. CDR1 SGHTS and CDR2 YDEGEE come from the germline V gene. In DNA, the CDR3 is TGTGCCAGCAGCCCGGACAGTTATCAGCCCCAGCATTTT. Translation: CASSPDSYQPQHF.

The rearrangement uses TRBV5-4 and TRBJ2-7; TRBD2 might be the D (6 bases). Trimming removed 6 bases at V and 7 bases at J, with 23 bases between. There are 15 residues in the CDR3. Germline V CDR1 and CDR2: SGHNT, YYREEE (reference sequence). This CDR3 reads CASTQGLHGTGEQYF. The CDR3 DNA reads as TGTGCCAGCACCCAGGGACTTCACGGGACGGGTGAGCAGTACTTC.

CDR3 amino acids: CASSRLAGEQETQYF. The CDR3 bases are TGTGCCAGCAGTCGACTAGCGGGGGAGCAAGAGACCCAGTACTTC. The rearrangement links TRBV6-5 to TRBJ2-5; 12 bases are a match to TRBD2. Losses at the gene ends were 5 bases for V and 2 bases for J; bases not matched to a gene: 3. Germline values: CDR1 MNHEY, CDR2 SVGAGI. CDR3 length: 15 amino acids.

This clone has a single count. V is TRBV7-2 and J is TRBJ1-1; D might be TRBD1 (5 bases). Germline values: CDR1 SGHTA, CDR2 FQGNSA. The CDR3 is made up of 15 amino acids. V lost 5 bases and J 2 bases, leaving 15 bases between the germline ends. The CDR3 loop is CASSRWGSSNTEAFF. The CDR3 nucleotides read TGTGCCAGCAGCCGGTGGGGCAGCAGTAACACTGAAGCTTTCTTT.

This chain uses TRBV5-1 with TRBJ1-1, with D unresolved. Germline CDR1 is SGHRS and CDR2 is YFSETQ. This CDR3 spans 15 amino acids. V lost 1 base and J lost 1, with 11 bases in between. DNA for the CDR3: TGCGCCAGCAGCTTGTTTCTGGCGGAGAACACTGAAGCTTTCTTT. Translated, it gives CASSLFLAENTEAFF.

V is TRBV30 and J is TRBJ2-3; 8 bases match TRBD2. Germline values: CDR1 GTSNPN, CDR2 SVGIG (reference sequence). The CDR3 spans 14 residues. Trimming at V came to 7 bases and at J to 8 bases, leaving 14 bases not matched to a gene. CDR3 region: CASRGERAGGTQYF. DNA for the CDR3: TGTGCCTCCCGCGGGGAGAGGGCGGGGGGTACGCAGTATTTT.

This CDR3 is CASRTGRANEKLFF. The CDR3 region has the DNA TGTGCCAGCCGGACCGGGCGGGCCAATGAAAAACTGTTTTTT. V usage is TRBV6-5 and J usage is TRBJ1-4; D is unclear. The V gene's germline CDR1 is MNHEY and CDR2 SVGAGI. The CDR3 covers 14 residues. V was pared by 8 bases and J by 5 bases, with 15 bases between.